The 22 T cell receptor beta chains below were found in one sample sequenced in a study of metastatic and nonmetastatic thyroid tumors. Every patient underwent thyroid surgery untreated. TCRdb reprocessed the PCR reads via MiXCR. Of fewer than 35,000 clones in the sample, around a quarter were seen once. Sequencing was done on a sample of blood. These receptor sequences come from a female donor with papillary thyroid cancer or a benign thyroid nodule (not recorded which). Some clones in this sample may be carry-over from other donors' samples.

J is TRBJ1-4 and V is TRBV9; 8 nucleotides line up with TRBD1. The CDR3 contains 16 residues. Germline CDR1 is SGDLS and CDR2 is YYNGEE. Unmatched junction bases numbered 6, after V lost 0 bases and J lost 5 bases. In nucleotides, the CDR3 is TGTGCCAGCAGCGTAGGAGGGACAGGAGAAAATGAAAAACTGTTTTTT. It yields the protein CASSVGGTGENEKLFF.

Relative to its sample, this clone is medium-sized. The chain recombines TRBV4-1 with TRBJ2-7, with 8 bases lining up with TRBD2. With 5 bases clipped from V and 9 bases from J, the junction kept 18 bases outside the gene matches. Germline V gives CDR1 MGHRA, CDR2 YSYEKL. The CDR3 has 16 amino acids. The CDR3 bases are TGCGCCAGCAGCTCCCGAACGCGGGAGGTTGAGTGGAGGCAGTACTTC. It translates to CASSSRTREVEWRQYF.

With respect to this clone: The CDR3 carries no conserved terminal phenylalanine or tryptophan, so it likely arises from a read error. The J gene is TRBJ2-7, the V gene TRBV27; D is unresolved. The CDR3 sequence is 13 residues long. Germline loops: CDR1 MNHEY, CDR2 SMNVEV (reference sequence). The V gene lost 7 bases and the J gene lost 0 bases, with 10 bases spanning the gap. The CDR3 reads CASMTSNSYEQYY. The CDR3 DNA is TGTGCCAGCATGACAAGCAACTCCTACGAGCAGTACTAC.

A word on this clone: The junction departs from germline at one end; a sequencing error may be responsible. J is TRBJ1-5 and V is TRBV28; 7 bases fit TRBD1. The CDR3 has 14 residues. The germline V gene has CDR1 MDHEN and CDR2 SYDVKM. This CDR3 reads CASRTGTPNHPQHF. The CDR3 region has the DNA TGTGCCAGCAGGACAGGGACGCCCAATCACCCCCAGCATTTT.

Regarding this clone: Possible read error: a much larger clone is one base away. The chain recombines TRBV7-2 with TRBJ2-5, with 7 bases fitting TRBD2. CDR3 length: 15 residues. CDR1 and CDR2 from the germline V gene are SGHTA and FQGNSA. CDR3 loop: CASSLRRENQETKYF. The CDR3 DNA follows: TGTGCCAGCAGCCTTAGGCGGGAGAACCAAGAGACCAAGTACTTC.

There are many counts of this clone. The sample has other DNA sequences that encode this CDR3 too. CDR3 protein: CASSLGTVSNEQFF. The CDR3 region has the DNA TGTGCCAGCAGCTTAGGGACAGTTAGCAATGAGCAGTTCTTC. This sequence joins TRBV7-8 and TRBJ2-1; perhaps TRBD1 as D (6 bases). The CDR3 is made up of 14 amino acids. Trimming took 1 base from V and 6 from J, leaving 10 bases between them. Germline assignment: CDR1 SGHVS and CDR2 FQNEAQ. Full variable domain (remainder filled in from reference TRBV7-8 and TRBJ2-1): GAGVSQSPRYKVAKRGQDVALRCDPISGHVSLFWYQQALGQGPEFLTYFQNEAQLDKSGLPSDRFFAERPEGSVSTLKIQRTQQEDSAVYLCASSLGTVSNEQFFGPGTRLTVL.

This clone was recorded many times. V and J are TRBV4-1 and TRBJ2-7; TRBD2 matches at 9 bases. The CDR3 totals 15 residues. Germline V gives CDR1 MGHRA, CDR2 YSYEKL. V dropped 4 bases and J dropped 2; count of bases not matched to a gene: 6. This CDR3 reads CASSLGGGRAYEQYF. CDR3 DNA sequence: TGCGCCAGCAGCCTCGGAGGCGGGAGGGCCTACGAGCAGTACTTC.

The chain joins TRBV19 to TRBJ1-5; the D is unclear. V lost 7 bases and J 5 bases, leaving 9 bases between the germline ends. The CDR3 is 12 amino acids. Germline V gene data show CDR1 as LNHDA and CDR2 as SQIVND (reference sequence). CDR3 amino acids: CASNTLDQPQHF. The CDR3 bases are TGTGCCAGTAACACCTTAGATCAGCCCCAGCATTTT.

This clone has only a few counts. CDR3 sequence reads: CASSSTGVMVSYNEQFF. The DNA for the CDR3 is TGTGCCAGCAGTTCCACAGGGGTAATGGTCTCCTACAATGAGCAGTTCTTC. The chain combines TRBV27 with TRBJ2-1; TRBD1 aligns across 7 bases. The germline V gene encodes CDR1 MNHEY and CDR2 SMNVEV (reference sequence). CDR3 length: 17 amino acids. V was clipped by 4 bases and J by 0 bases; unmatched bases: 9.

This clone was seen many times. The genes are TRBV12-5 and TRBJ2-3, with 7 positions matching TRBD2. This CDR3 contains 17 residues. CDR1 is LGHNT, CDR2 FRNRAP, per germline. V was clipped by 0 bases and J by 0 bases; unmatched bases: 6. The CDR3 DNA reads TGTGCTAGTGGTTTGGTAGTAAGCGGGGCGAGCACAGATACGCAGTATTTT. It codes for CASGLVVSGASTDTQYF. Variable domain in full (rest from reference TRBV12-5 and TRBJ2-3): DARVTQTPRHKVTEMGQEVTMRCQPILGHNTVFWYRQTMMQGLELLAYFRNRAPLDDSGMPKDRFSAEMPDATLATLKIQPSEPRDSAVYFCASGLVVSGASTDTQYFGPGTRLTVL.

This clone was counted at least ten times. The genes are TRBV30 and TRBJ2-5; 8 nucleotides align to TRBD2. Germline lookup yields CDR1 GTSNPN and CDR2 SVGIG (reference sequence). Losses at the gene ends were 3 bases for V and 4 bases for J; bases not matched to a gene: 10. This CDR3 is 15 amino acids long. The CDR3 DNA follows: TGTGCCTGGAGCCCAACTAGCGGCTTCCGAGAGACCCAGTACTTC. This translates into CAWSPTSGFRETQYF.

This clone is labeled medium-sized. V is TRBV25-1 and J is TRBJ1-6, with 7 bases identical to TRBD1. Germline V gene lookup returns CDR1 MGHDK and CDR2 SYGVNS. V was clipped by 4 bases and J by 4 bases; unmatched bases: 1. The CDR3 is 14 residues long. The CDR3, as DNA: TGTGCCAGCAGTGGGACAGGATATAATTCACCCCTCCACTTT. Residues: CASSGTGYNSPLHF.

Many counts were recorded for this clone. The genes are TRBV20-1 and TRBJ2-5; D gene unclear. Per germline, CDR1 DFQATT and CDR2 SNEGSKA (reference sequence). The CDR3 length is 13 residues. Written as DNA, the CDR3 is TGCAGCGTTTGGGTGGCAAGCGAAGAGACCCAGTACTTC. Protein: CSVWVASEETQYF.

Remarks on this clone: The junction and the germline gene differ at one end; a read error may be behind it. This sequence joins TRBV28 and TRBJ1-2; D perhaps matches TRBD1 (6 bases). The CDR3 extends over 13 amino acids. Germline V gives CDR1 MDHEN, CDR2 SYDVKM. The DNA for the CDR3 is TGTGCCAGCATCTCCGACAGGAGGTATGTCTACACCTTC. Translated: CASISDRRYVYTF.

This clone was recorded many times. The chain links TRBV18 to TRBJ1-1; D not certain. The ends were cut back, 1 base at V and 0 bases at J, with 6 bases in the middle. This CDR3 is built from 14 residues. In germline, CDR1 is KGHSH, CDR2 LQKENI. The CDR3 nucleotides read TGTGCCAGCTCACCACAGGCGGTGAACACTGAAGCTTTCTTT. Amino acids: CASSPQAVNTEAFF. The full variable domain, its missing parts supplied by reference TRBV18 and TRBJ1-1, is NAGVMQNPRHLVRRRGQEARLRCSPMKGHSHVYWYRQLPEEGLKFMVYLQKENIIDESGMPKERFSAEFPKEGPSILRIQQVVRGDSAAYFCASSPQAVNTEAFFGQGTRLTVV.

By share of the sample, this clone is medium-sized. The chain uses TRBV6-6 and TRBJ2-1; 9 nucleotides match TRBD2. This CDR3 is 17 amino acids long. The junction had 6 bases not matched to a gene; V was cut back by 0 bases and J by 3 bases. Germline V CDR1 and CDR2: MNHNY, SVGAGI (reference sequence). The CDR3 here is CASSYSALAGIYNEQFF. The CDR3 DNA sequence: TGTGCCAGCAGTTACTCTGCCCTAGCGGGGATCTACAATGAGCAGTTCTTC.

Ten or more counts support this clone. J is TRBJ1-5 and V is TRBV30; the D is unclear. Germline V gene sequence: CDR1 GTSNPN, CDR2 SVGIG (reference sequence). The CDR3 length is 13 residues. The V end was cut by 1 base, the J end by 7 bases, with 11 bases between. The CDR3 loop is CAWSESGPQPQHF. The CDR3 coding sequence is TGTGCCTGGAGTGAAAGTGGCCCCCAGCCCCAGCATTTT.

The sample holds many counts of this clone. The rearrangement uses TRBV28 and TRBJ1-5; D unresolved. The V and J ends lost 5 bases and 2 bases respectively, with 10 bases between them. The CDR3 runs to 14 residues. In germline, CDR1 is MDHEN, CDR2 SYDVKM. The CDR3 loop reads CASSGPSGNQPQHF. The CDR3 DNA sequence: TGTGCCAGCAGTGGGCCAAGCGGCAATCAGCCCCAGCATTTT.

This clone is medium-sized by share. The chain employs TRBV5-1 and TRBJ1-2, with D possibly TRBD1 on 5 matching bases. Trimming removed 4 bases from V and 8 bases from J, with 21 bases in between. The CDR3 totals 15 residues. Germline CDR1 SGHRS, CDR2 YFSETQ. For the CDR3, the DNA is TGCGCCAGCAGCGCTTACGGGACGCCAAAGGAGGGCTACACCTTC. Translation gives CASSAYGTPKEGYTF.

This clone was found many times. This rearrangement joins TRBV6-2 or TRBV6-3 to TRBJ2-3, with 11 nucleotides matching TRBD2. The CDR3 covers 16 residues. Germline CDR1 reads MNHEY; CDR2 reads SVGEGT. V was pared by 2 bases and J by 4 bases, with 5 bases of the junction left unmatched. For the CDR3, the DNA is TGTGCCAGCAGTTACCCGGTACTAGCGGGAGCAGATACGCAGTATTTT. It yields the protein CASSYPVLAGADTQYF.

Comment on this clone: At one of its ends the junction is not consistent with the germline gene, which may arise from a read error. The rearrangement uses TRBV10-3 and TRBJ2-5; possibly TRBD1 for D (6 bases). CDR1 is ENHRY, CDR2 SYGVKD, per germline. CDR3 size: 14 residues. The CDR3 here is CAISDRRGGETEYF. The CDR3, as DNA: TGTGCCATCAGTGATAGGAGAGGGGGAGAGACCGAGTACTTC.

This clone was picked up many times. The chain couples TRBV10-2 to TRBJ1-1, with 9 positions matching TRBD1. The CDR3 has 14 amino acids. The J segment lost 3 bases and the V segment lost 7 bases, leaving 6 bases of the junction unmatched. CDR1 and CDR2 from the germline V gene are WSHSY and SAAADI. CDR3 residues: CASMSGQGYTEAFF. The CDR3 coding sequence is TGCGCCAGCATGTCGGGACAGGGTTACACTGAAGCTTTCTTT.